Presented here are 13 T cell receptor beta chains from one specimen sequenced in a study of response to subunit inactivated influenza vaccine. TCRdb used MiXCR to reprocess the RT-PCR reads, holding one entry per CDR3 protein. In the table there are about 570,000 distinct CDR3 sequences, approximately 10% of which are singletons. Source: PBMCs from blood, taken on the day of vaccination. The receptor source for this set is a man in his forties or fifties who received an inactivated influenza vaccine.

This clonotype was counted between two and nine times. This chain connects TRBV20-1 to TRBJ2-7; 9 bases line up with TRBD2. Germline assignment: CDR1 DFQATT and CDR2 SNEGSKA (reference sequence). Unmatched junction bases numbered 8, after V lost 2 bases and J lost 0 bases. This CDR3 is built from 16 residues. Here the CDR3 reads CSARTGGSGSSYEQYF. The CDR3 nucleotides read TGCAGTGCTAGAACCGGTGGTAGCGGGAGCTCCTACGAGCAGTACTTC.

This clonotype turned up a few times. This chain joins TRBV28 and TRBJ1-5; tentative D call: TRBD1 (6 bases). V was pared by 5 bases and J by 3 bases, with 17 bases between. Germline assignment: CDR1 MDHEN and CDR2 SYDVKM. CDR3 size: 16 residues. This chain's CDR3 is CASSPLKQGYNQPQHF. CDR3 DNA sequence: TGTGCCAGCAGTCCCTTGAAACAGGGTTACAATCAGCCCCAGCATTTT.

V and J are TRBV12-3 or TRBV12-4 and TRBJ2-2; D is perhaps TRBD1 (6 bases). CDR3 size: 13 residues. V gave up 3 bases and J gave up 5 bases, with 7 bases separating them. The CDR3: CASSFTGTGELFF. The CDR3 coding sequence is TGTGCCAGCAGTTTTACAGGGACCGGGGAGCTGTTTTTT.

The rearrangement joins TRBV6-2 or TRBV6-3 to TRBJ2-7, with 8 bases identical to TRBD1. Germline V gene lookup returns CDR1 MNHEY and CDR2 SVGEGT. Unmatched junction bases numbered 10, after V lost 4 bases and J lost 2 bases. CDR3 size: 16 residues. In DNA form, the CDR3 reads TGTGCCAGCAGTTCCTCAGGGACAGGCGGAACCTACGAGCAGTACTTC. Its protein product is CASSSSGTGGTYEQYF.

This clonotype was observed a few times. The chain employs TRBV4-1 and TRBJ1-4, with TRBD1 identical over 11 bases. In germline, CDR1 is MGHRA, CDR2 YSYEKL. CDR3 length: 16 amino acids. V gave up 3 bases and J gave up 7 bases; unmatched junction bases: 7. CDR3 nucleotide sequence: TGCGCCAGCAGCCACCACCGGACAGGGGGCTCTGAAAAACTGTTTTTT. It translates to CASSHHRTGGSEKLFF.

This clonotype was observed a handful of times. CDR3 sequence reads: CASSPAMDRANYEQYF. In nucleotides, the CDR3 is TGTGCCAGCAGTCCCGCCATGGACAGAGCTAACTACGAGCAGTACTTC. J is TRBJ2-7 and V is TRBV27, with D possibly TRBD1 on 6 matching bases. Trimming stripped 5 bases from V and 3 bases from J, with 20 bases between. The CDR3 has 16 amino acids. Per the germline V gene, CDR1 is MNHEY and CDR2 is SMNVEV (reference sequence).

This clonotype came up a few times. V and J are TRBV10-3 and TRBJ2-7; no clear D gene. Trimming pared 3 bases from V and 2 bases from J, leaving 8 bases between. Germline CDR1 is ENHRY and CDR2 is SYGVKD. This CDR3 has 13 residues. CDR3 residues: CAISERPTYEQYF. CDR3 in DNA: TGTGCCATCAGTGAACGGCCCACCTACGAGCAGTACTTC.

This sequence joins TRBV20-1 and TRBJ1-1, with a possible D match to TRBD1 (5 bases). Per the germline V gene, CDR1 is DFQATT and CDR2 is SNEGSKA (reference sequence). CDR3 length: 11 amino acids. V lost 6 bases and J lost 4, with 9 bases in between. CDR3 loop: CSAGRGTEAFF. Written as DNA, the CDR3 is TGCAGTGCAGGAAGGGGCACTGAAGCTTTCTTT.

This clonotype showed up just a few times. The chain couples TRBV20-1 to TRBJ2-3; TRBD2 agrees at 7 bases. Germline loops: CDR1 DFQATT, CDR2 SNEGSKA (reference sequence). The CDR3 totals 12 residues. The junction had 7 bases not matched to a gene; V was cut back by 3 bases and J by 10 bases. CDR3 amino acids: CSARLAALSQYF. CDR3 bases: TGCAGTGCTAGGCTAGCGGCCCTATCGCAGTATTTT.

This clonotype was counted between two and nine times. The chain joins TRBV29-1 to TRBJ2-5, with 7 bases fitting TRBD2. Per the germline V gene, CDR1 is SQVTM and CDR2 is ANQGSEA. Unmatched junction bases numbered 4, after V lost 6 bases and J lost 0 bases. The CDR3 contains 13 residues. CDR3 coding DNA: TGCAGCGTAAGCGGGGTCTACCAAGAGACCCAGTACTTC. This translates into CSVSGVYQETQYF. Supplemented by reference TRBV29-1 and TRBJ2-5, the full variable domain reads SAVISQKPSRDICQRGTSLTIQCQVDSQVTMMFWYRQQPGQSLTLIATANQGSEATYESGFVIDKFPISRPNLTFSTLTVSNMSPEDSSIYLCSVSGVYQETQYFGPGTRLLVL.

This clonotype was counted a few times. This chain uses TRBV4-3 with TRBJ1-2, with D possibly being TRBD1 (6 bases). CDR3 size: 15 residues. Trimming pared 0 bases from V and 4 bases from J, leaving 12 bases between. Germline values: CDR1 LGHNA, CDR2 YSLEER. The CDR3 reads CASSQDWGLSYGYTF. The CDR3 DNA follows: TGCGCCAGCAGCCAAGACTGGGGGCTCAGCTATGGCTACACCTTC.

This sequence joins TRBV5-4 and TRBJ2-2, with D possibly matching TRBD2 (7 bases). V was clipped by 1 base and J by 7 bases, with 11 bases between them. The CDR3 contains 14 residues. Germline V CDR1 and CDR2: SGHNT, YYREEE (reference sequence). CDR3 sequence reads: CASSLYREGGELFF. The CDR3 region has the DNA TGTGCCAGCAGCTTGTACAGGGAGGGCGGGGAGCTGTTTTTT.

This clonotype was observed a few times. The rearrangement joins TRBV7-6 to TRBJ2-1, with 7 bases that match TRBD2. The germline gives CDR1 SGHVS, CDR2 FNYEAQ. V dropped 5 bases and J dropped 4; count of bases not matched to a gene: 11. CDR3 length: 16 residues. The CDR3 loop reads CASSPRGGLAYNEQFF. In nucleotides, the CDR3 is TGTGCCAGCAGCCCAAGGGGAGGGCTAGCATACAATGAGCAGTTCTTC. The full variable domain, its missing parts supplied by reference TRBV7-6 and TRBJ2-1, is GAGVSQSPRYKVTKRGQDVALRCDPISGHVSLYWYRQALGQGPEFLTYFNYEAQQDKSGLPNDRFSAERPEGSISTLTIQRTEQRDSAMYRCASSPRGGLAYNEQFFGPGTRLTVL.